Listed below are T cell receptor beta chains from one sample, sequenced in a study of OX40 agonist ivuxolimab in advanced cancers. The data were produced by immunoSEQ multiplex PCR, yet TCRdb's version contains in-frame clones alone and is incomplete. The sample has under 20,000 clones; approximately 86% are singletons. The sequencing here drew on CD4+ or CD8+ T cells sorted from blood, taken in a trial of the OX40 agonist ivuxolimab. Receptors originate from an adult with an advanced solid tumor such as melanoma, head and neck, liver or kidney cancer. The CDR3 runs from the conserved cysteine through the conserved F or W. The D gene is left open where the match is weak. The size of a clone is reported for some rows only, either as once, few or many, or as a class for expanded clones.

TRBV7-9	TRBJ2-7	.	.	TGTGCCAGCAGCGGACAGAACTACGAGCAGTACTTC	CASSGQNYEQYF
TRBV7-9	TRBJ2-7	.	.	TGTGCCAGCAGCTCGGGGACTGGGTTCGAGTACTTC	CASSSGTGFEYF
TRBV4-1	TRBJ1-3	few	TRBD1	TGCGCCAGCAGCCAGTGGGACAGCTCTGGAAACACCATATATTTT	CASSQWDSSGNTIYF
TRBV11-2	TRBJ1-6	.	.	TGTGCCAGCTCCAAGGGCCAGAACTCCAGGGCAGGCTCACCCCTCCACTTT	CASSKGQNSRAGSPLHF
TRBV5-4	TRBJ1-1	many	.	TGTGCCAGCAGCTGGGAAGGAGTTGAAGCTTTCTTT	CASSWEGVEAFF
TRBV30	TRBJ2-7	.	TRBD2	TGTGCCTGGAGTGTAGGGACTATGGGGGAGCAGTACTTC	CAWSVGTMGEQYF
TRBV4-1	TRBJ2-7	once	.	TGCGCCAGCAGCCAAGGATCCGGGCCCCCCTACGAGCAGTACTTC	CASSQGSGPPYEQYF
TRBV27	TRBJ2-3	.	.	TGTGCCAGCAGCCGGGGGCCGACTTTAGGCACAGATACGCAGTATTTT	CASSRGPTLGTDTQYF
TRBV19	TRBJ1-1	.	.	TGTGCCAGCTTCTCAGGGAGTACTGAAGCTTTCTTT	CASFSGSTEAFF
TRBV30	TRBJ1-3	once	TRBD1	TGTGCCTGGGACAGGGGAGGAGGAAACACCATATATTTT	CAWDRGGGNTIYF
TRBV27	TRBJ2-7	.	.	TGTGCCAGCAGTTGGTCAGTCGGGGGCTCCTACGAGCAGTACTTC	CASSWSVGGSYEQYF
TRBV4-1	TRBJ1-1	few	.	TGCGCCAGCAGCCAAGTCCCGACTGAGAACACTGAAGCTTTCTTT	CASSQVPTENTEAFF
TRBV10-3	TRBJ1-1	.	TRBD1	TGTGCCATCAGTGAAAGGGGACAGTACACTGAAGCTTTCTTT	CAISERGQYTEAFF
TRBV7-9	TRBJ2-1	.	.	TGTGCCAGCAGACTCCCCGGGGGAAACAATGAGCAGTTCTTC	CASRLPGGNNEQFF
TRBV9	TRBJ1-1	once	TRBD1	TGTGCCAGCAGCGGACGGACAGGAGACACTGAAGCTTTCTTT	CASSGRTGDTEAFF
TRBV27	TRBJ1-2	.	TRBD1	TGTGCCAGCAGGCACGGGACAGGGAACTATGGCTACACCTTC	CASRHGTGNYGYTF
TRBV6-6	TRBJ2-7	.	TRBD2	TGTGCCAGCAGGCCTTGGACTAGCGGGGCCTACGAGCAGTACTTC	CASRPWTSGAYEQYF
TRBV27	TRBJ2-3	.	.	TGTGCCAGCACCGGGTGGGGGGATACGCAGTATTTT	CASTGWGDTQYF
TRBV6-1	TRBJ2-2	.	.	TGTGCCAGCAGTGCTCCGAGGGACACCGGGGAGCTGTTTTTT	CASSAPRDTGELFF
TRBV25-1	TRBJ1-2	.	.	TGTGCCAGCAGTGGGGGGGACAACTATGGCTACACCTTC	CASSGGDNYGYTF
TRBV4-3	TRBJ1-2	many	TRBD1	TGCGCCAGCAGCCAACTTTCCGACAGGGGAAACTATGGCTACACCTTC	CASSQLSDRGNYGYTF
TRBV28	TRBJ1-1	.	.	TGTGCCAGCGGACCGGAGCTCTGGAACACTGAAGCTTTCTTT	CASGPELWNTEAFF
TRBV4-1	TRBJ1-1	.	.	TGCGCCAGCAGCCAGGAATATTCCGGCACAGGGCCAACTGAAGCTTTCTTT	CASSQEYSGTGPTEAFF
TRBV19	TRBJ2-5	.	TRBD1	TGTGCCAGTAGTATAGATAGGGGACAGGGACAAGAGACCCAGTACTTC	CASSIDRGQGQETQYF
TRBV6-4	TRBJ2-1	.	TRBD2	TGTGCCAGCAGTGAGGAGAGCGGGGGGCCCAACAATGAGCAGTTCTTC	CASSEESGGPNNEQFF
TRBV6-4	TRBJ1-2	.	.	TGTGCCAGCAGTGGCACGGGGGACCCTAACTATGGCTACACCTTC	CASSGTGDPNYGYTF
TRBV5-4	TRBJ2-7	.	.	TGTGCCAGCAGCTCTCTTAGGGGGGAGCAGTACTTC	CASSSLRGEQYF
TRBV5-1	TRBJ2-7	.	TRBD1	TGCGCCAGCAGCTTGGGGACAGGGGGCTTCACCGAGCAGTACTTC	CASSLGTGGFTEQYF
TRBV2	TRBJ2-3	.	.	TGTGCCAGCAGTGACGGCGGCTTGGTCGGTACGCAGTATTTT	CASSDGGLVGTQYF
TRBV7-2	TRBJ2-3	.	.	TGTGCCAGCAGCTTAGGGGCCCAGACTAGCACAGATACGCAGTATTTT	CASSLGAQTSTDTQYF
TRBV6-5	TRBJ1-1	.	.	TGTGCCAGCAGTTACGGGACGGGAGAAGCTTTCTTT	CASSYGTGEAFF
TRBV18	TRBJ1-2	.	TRBD1	TGTGCCAGCTCAACAATAGGACAGGACGCGGGTGGAGGCTACACCTTC	CASSTIGQDAGGGYTF
TRBV7-6	TRBJ2-7	.	TRBD1	TGTGCCAGCAGCTTAGGGGGGGGACAGGGATCCTACGAGCAGTACTTC	CASSLGGGQGSYEQYF
TRBV7-8	TRBJ2-7	.	.	TGTGCCAGCAGCTTAGTAGGACAGAAAACCTACGAGCAGTACTTC	CASSLVGQKTYEQYF
TRBV5-6	TRBJ1-3	.	.	TGTGCCAGCACCTGGGGGGGCTTTGGAAACACCATATATTTT	CASTWGGFGNTIYF
TRBV29-1	TRBJ1-2	.	.	TGCAGCGTTGAACAGGGGTACTATGGCTACACCTTC	CSVEQGYYGYTF
TRBV4-1	TRBJ2-5	.	TRBD2	TGCGCCAGCAGCCTGGGTCTAGCGGGGGTAGAGACCCAGTACTTC	CASSLGLAGVETQYF
TRBV5-5	TRBJ1-2	.	.	TGTGCCAGCAGCTTTATGGGAGGAGCCTCGGGGGGCTACACCTTC	CASSFMGGASGGYTF
TRBV4-3	TRBJ1-2	.	.	TGCGCCAGCAGCCAAGGGACACGGCCTCTTTATGGCTACACCTTC	CASSQGTRPLYGYTF
TRBV7-9	TRBJ1-3	.	.	TGTGCCAGCAGCTTAGTATCCGGGGGCCCTGGAAACACCATATATTTT	CASSLVSGGPGNTIYF
TRBV19	TRBJ1-2	.	TRBD1	TGTGCCAGTAAACAGGGGGCGCATGGCTACACCTTC	CASKQGAHGYTF
TRBV7-9	TRBJ2-1	once	.	TGTGCCAGCAGCTTCCTCGGGATGGGGGTATACAATGAGCAGTTCTTC	CASSFLGMGVYNEQFF
TRBV6-1	TRBJ2-3	.	.	TGTGCCAGCATCCTCAGGGGTACAGATACGCAGTATTTT	CASILRGTDTQYF
TRBV6-1	TRBJ2-5	.	.	TGTGCCAGCAGTGAATGGGTTATGGGCGGGGTCCACGGTCGGCGGGGACTTTGGGAGACCCAGTACTTC	CASSEWVMGGVHGRRGLWETQYF
TRBV6-1	TRBJ2-1	.	TRBD2	TGTGCCAGCAGTGGGCCGGCGGGGGGGCAAATAGGAGAGCAGTTCTTC	CASSGPAGGQIGEQFF
TRBV4-1	TRBJ1-5	once	TRBD1	TGCGCCAGCAGCCACGGACAGGACAATCAGCCCCAGCATTTT	CASSHGQDNQPQHF
TRBV27	TRBJ2-7	.	.	TGTGCCAGCAGTCCCGGTTCCTACGAGCAGTACTTC	CASSPGSYEQYF
TRBV4-1	TRBJ1-2	.	.	TGCGCCAGCAGCCAAGGAGGGAATGGCTACACCTTC	CASSQGGNGYTF
TRBV9	TRBJ2-3	.	.	.	CASSVGSGAGAYF